This T cell receptor (beta chain) is from a study of T cell responses to AZD1222 COVID-19 vaccine. The study, taken as a whole, reports: Spike-spanning, vaccine-associated CD4 TCRs were dominant at 160-218 and 743-854.

CDR3 size: 15 residues. As for this clone: Its specificity is unknown.

This table comes from immunoSEQ multiplex PCR, and its TCRdb copy is limited to in-frame clones, with some not included. The data contain 130,000 to 150,000 clones, 90% of them singletons. This sequence joins TRBV21-1 and TRBJ1-6; the table's D call of TRBD1 was not tested on the DNA. TRBV21-1 is deemed a pseudogene. The specimen comprised peripheral blood, sampled on day 0 of AZD1222 vaccination. This clonotype originated in an adult in good health. The CDR3: CASTFPGQENSPLHF. The CDR3 DNA sequence: TGTGCCAGCACCTTCCCGGGACAGGAAAATTCACCCCTCCACTTT.